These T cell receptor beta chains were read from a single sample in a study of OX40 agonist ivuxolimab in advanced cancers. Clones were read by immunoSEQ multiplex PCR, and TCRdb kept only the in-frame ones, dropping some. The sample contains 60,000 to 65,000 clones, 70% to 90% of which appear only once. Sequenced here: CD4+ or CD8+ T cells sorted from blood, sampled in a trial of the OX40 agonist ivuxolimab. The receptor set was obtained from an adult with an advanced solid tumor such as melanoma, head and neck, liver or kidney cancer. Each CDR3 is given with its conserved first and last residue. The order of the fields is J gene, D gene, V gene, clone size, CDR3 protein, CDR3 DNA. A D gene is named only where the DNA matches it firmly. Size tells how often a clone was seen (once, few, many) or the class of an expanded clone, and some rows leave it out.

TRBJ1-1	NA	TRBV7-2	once	CASSFTPVGTEAFF	TGTGCCAGCAGCTTCACCCCGGTCGGGACTGAAGCTTTCTTT
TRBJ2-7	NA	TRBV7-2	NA	CASSSLIGVYEQYF	TGTGCCAGCAGCTCTCTAATTGGGGTATACGAGCAGTACTTC
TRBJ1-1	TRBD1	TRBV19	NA	CASSFRQGINTEAFF	TGTGCCAGTAGTTTCCGACAGGGGATTAACACTGAAGCTTTCTTT
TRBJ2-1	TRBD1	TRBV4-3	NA	CASSQVQGAKQFF	TGCGCCAGCAGCCAAGTTCAGGGGGCCAAGCAGTTCTTC
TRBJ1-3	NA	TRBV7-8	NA	CASSPPRGISGNTIYF	TGTGCCAGCAGTCCTCCCCGGGGGATCTCTGGAAACACCATATATTTT
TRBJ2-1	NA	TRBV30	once	CAWSVSGTYNEQFF	TGTGCCTGGAGTGTATCAGGTACTTACAATGAGCAGTTCTTC
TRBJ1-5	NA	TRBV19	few	CASSIGEHQPQHF	TGTGCCAGTAGTATAGGAGAGCATCAGCCCCAGCATTTT
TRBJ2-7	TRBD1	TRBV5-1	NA	CASSLSPGQVGEQYF	TGCGCCAGCAGCCTCTCTCCGGGACAGGTAGGCGAGCAGTACTTC
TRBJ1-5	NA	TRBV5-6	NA	CASSLISTGNQPQHF	TGTGCCAGCAGCTTGATCTCGACAGGCAATCAGCCCCAGCATTTT
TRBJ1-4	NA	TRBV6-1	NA	CASSVNIDEKLFF	TGTGCCAGCAGCGTGAACATCGATGAAAAACTGTTTTTT
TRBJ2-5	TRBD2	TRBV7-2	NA	CASSQGLAGVETQYF	TGTGCCAGCAGCCAGGGACTAGCGGGAGTAGAGACCCAGTACTTC
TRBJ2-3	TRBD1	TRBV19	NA	CASQRQGALVDTQYF	TGTGCCAGCCAGCGACAGGGGGCTTTAGTAGATACGCAGTATTTT
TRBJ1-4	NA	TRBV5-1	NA	CASSPGGTSNEKLFF	TGCGCCAGCAGCCCGGGGGGGACCTCTAATGAAAAACTGTTTTTT
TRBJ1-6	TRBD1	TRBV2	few	CASSGDRGAYSPLHF	TGTGCCAGCAGCGGGGACAGGGGAGCCTATTCACCCCTCCACTTT
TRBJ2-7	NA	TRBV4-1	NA	CASSGTYEQYF	TGCGCCAGCTCGGGCACCTACGAGCAGTACTTC
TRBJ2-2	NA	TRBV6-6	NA	CASRRIDSPGTGELFF	TGTGCCAGCAGAAGAATCGACAGCCCGGGCACCGGGGAGCTGTTTTTT
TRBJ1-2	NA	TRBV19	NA	CASSPLDYRTYTF	TGTGCCAGTAGCCCCCTGGACTATAGGACCTACACCTTC
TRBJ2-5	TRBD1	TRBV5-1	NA	CASRVVGTGSSGQTQYF	TGCGCCAGCAGAGTAGTTGGGACAGGGAGTAGCGGGCAGACCCAGTACTTC
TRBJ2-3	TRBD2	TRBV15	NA	CATSGGLAGSTDTQYF	TGTGCCACCAGCGGCGGACTAGCGGGTTCCACAGATACGCAGTATTTT
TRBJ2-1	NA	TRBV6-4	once	CASSDLAGDNEQFF	TGTGCCAGCAGTGACCTGGCAGGGGACAATGAGCAGTTCTTC
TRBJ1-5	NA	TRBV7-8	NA	CASSSISGTIKQPQHF	TGTGCCAGCAGCTCTATCAGCGGGACTATTAAACAGCCCCAGCATTTT
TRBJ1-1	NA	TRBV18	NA	CATHGDQTEAFF	TGTGCCACCCACGGGGATCAGACTGAAGCTTTCTTT
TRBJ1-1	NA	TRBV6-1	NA	CASSAQANTEAFF	TGTGCCAGCAGTGCACAGGCCAACACTGAAGCTTTCTTT
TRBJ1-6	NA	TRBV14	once	CASSQDLFSPLHF	TGTGCCAGCAGCCAAGATCTGTTTTCACCCCTCCACTTT
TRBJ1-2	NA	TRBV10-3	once	CAISEIGIYGYTF	TGTGCCATCAGTGAGATAGGGATCTATGGCTACACCTTC
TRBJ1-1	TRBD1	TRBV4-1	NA	CASSQRQGGRTEAFF	TGCGCCAGCAGCCAGAGACAGGGGGGGCGAACTGAAGCTTTCTTT
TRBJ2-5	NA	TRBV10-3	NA	CAISGTQYF	TGTGCCATCAGTGGGACCCAGTACTTC
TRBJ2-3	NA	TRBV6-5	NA	CASSYSGSDTQYF	TGTGCCAGCAGTTACTCGGGGTCAGATACGCAGTATTTT
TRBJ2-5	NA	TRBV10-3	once	CAISDNIQETQYF	TGTGCCATCAGTGACAATATCCAAGAGACCCAGTACTTC
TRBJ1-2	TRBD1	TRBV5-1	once	CASTRDSLPYGYTF	TGCGCCAGCACCCGGGACAGTCTTCCCTATGGCTACACCTTC
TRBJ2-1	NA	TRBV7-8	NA	CASLGEPSSYNEQFF	TGTGCCAGCTTGGGGGAACCGAGCTCCTACAATGAGCAGTTCTTC
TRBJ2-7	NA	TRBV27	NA	CASSWRNEQYF	TGTGCCAGCAGTTGGCGAAACGAGCAGTACTTC
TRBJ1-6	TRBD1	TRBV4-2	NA	CASSHNYGRDRYNSPLHF	TGTGCCAGCAGCCACAATTACGGACGGGACAGGTATAATTCACCCCTCCACTTT
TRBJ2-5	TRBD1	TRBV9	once	CASSPRTGPQETQYF	TGTGCCAGCAGCCCCCGGACAGGCCCTCAAGAGACCCAGTACTTC
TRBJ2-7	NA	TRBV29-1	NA	CSGLPLGHRDFAYEQYF	TGCAGCGGCCTACCCCTGGGACACCGGGACTTCGCCTACGAGCAGTACTTC
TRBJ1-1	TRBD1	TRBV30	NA	CAFQGQGGTEAFF	TGTGCCTTCCAGGGACAGGGGGGTACTGAAGCTTTCTTT
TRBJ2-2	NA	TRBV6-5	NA	CASSYSTGAGTGELFF	TGTGCCAGCAGTTACTCGACGGGGGCGGGCACCGGGGAGCTGTTTTTT
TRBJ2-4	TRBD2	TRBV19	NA	CASSLTGTRGDIQYF	TGTGCCAGTAGTTTAACCGGGACCCGGGGGGACATTCAGTACTTC
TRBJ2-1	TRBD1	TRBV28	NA	CASSPPGQIYNEQFF	TGTGCCAGCAGTCCGCCGGGACAGATTTACAATGAGCAGTTCTTC
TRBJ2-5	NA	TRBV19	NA	CASRSRPGRGEETQYF	TGTGCCAGTAGATCAAGGCCCGGCAGGGGTGAGGAGACCCAGTACTTC
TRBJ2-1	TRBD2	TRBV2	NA	CASSEGLAGDLIF	TGTGCCAGCAGTGAAGGGCTAGCGGGAGATTTAATCTTC
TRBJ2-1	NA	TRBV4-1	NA	CASSFRASNEQFF	TGCGCCAGCAGCTTCCGGGCCAGCAATGAGCAGTTCTTC
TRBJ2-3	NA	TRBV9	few	CASSRGSAKPHTDTQYF	TGTGCCAGCAGCCGGGGTTCCGCGAAGCCCCACACAGATACGCAGTATTTT
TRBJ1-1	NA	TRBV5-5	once	CASSLTGSAEAFF	TGTGCCAGCAGCTTGACAGGGAGTGCTGAAGCTTTCTTT
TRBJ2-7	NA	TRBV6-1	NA	CASSSYPFYEQYF	TGTGCCAGCAGTTCATACCCGTTCTACGAGCAGTACTTC
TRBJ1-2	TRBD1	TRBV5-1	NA	CASSTGQGEGLYGYTF	TGCGCCAGCAGCACCGGACAGGGCGAAGGACTCTATGGCTACACCTTC
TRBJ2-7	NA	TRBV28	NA	CASKSRHSSYEQYF	TGTGCCAGCAAATCCCGGCACTCTTCCTACGAGCAGTACTTC
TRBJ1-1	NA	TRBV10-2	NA	CASQAGRYTEAFF	TGCGCCAGCCAAGCCGGGAGATACACTGAAGCTTTCTTT